This T cell receptor (beta chain) emerged from a study of cytomegalovirus exposure and HLA in healthy donors. Overall study findings and caveats: It was shown in a later analysis that HLA-associated TCR beta chains were more clonally expanded than other, equally common chains.

This CDR3 spans 15 amino acids. Germline V gene lookup returns CDR1 SGHNT and CDR2 YYREEE (reference sequence). V lost 6 bases and J lost 3; bases outside the gene matches: 9. In the PCR, 60 Vbeta and 13 Jbeta primers were used. Sequencing was performed with immunoSEQ multiplex PCR; in TCRdb, only in-frame clones are kept and a portion is missing. The sample has about 130,000 clones, approximately 70% seen once. This clone was seen a handful of times. Its antigen is still unknown. V and J are TRBV5-4 and TRBJ1-1; 9 bases match TRBD1. The TCR originated in a man between 60 and 75 years old in good health and CMV-seropositive. The sequenced material came from PBMCs. Here the CDR3 DNA reads TGTGCCAGCATGGATTTGACAGGGGGAGACACTGAAGCTTTCTTT. It codes for CASMDLTGGDTEAFF. Full variable domain (rest looked up from reference TRBV5-4 and TRBJ1-1): ETGVTQSPTHLIKTRGQQVTLRCSSQSGHNTVSWYQQALGQGPQFIFQYYREEENGRGNFPPRFSGLQFPNYSSELNVNALELDDSALYLCASMDLTGGDTEAFFGQGTRLTVV.